A single sample gave rise to the 6 T cell receptor beta chains below, sequenced in a study of blood T cells in healthy people across ages. A sample-barcoded 5' primer and a J-beta primer mix were used in a second PCR of roughly 7 to 11 cycles. TCRdb redid the calling of the 5' RACE reads with MiXCR, one entry per CDR3 protein. Among 660,000 or so distinct CDR3 sequences listed, about 53% were seen once. The material sequenced was blood. The receptor source for this set is a man between 60 and 70 years old in good health.

The chain joins TRBV4-2 to TRBJ1-4; D might be TRBD1 (5 bases). Trimming removed 2 bases at V and 8 bases at J, with 18 bases between. The CDR3 has 16 amino acids. Germline V gene lookup returns CDR1 LGHNA and CDR2 YNFKEQ. CDR3 coding DNA: TGTGCCAGCAGCCAAAGGGCCTCGAGGGGTGAGGAAAAACTGTTTTTT. The encoded protein is CASSQRASRGEEKLFF.

This clonotype appeared a few times. The chain combines TRBV21-1 with TRBJ2-7. TRBV21-1 is a listed pseudogene. There are 11 residues in the CDR3. The CDR3 nucleotides are TGTGCCAGCATGCACGTCCACGAGCAGTACTTC. It encodes CASMHVHEQYF.

This clonotype has a count of ten or more. This chain links TRBV9 with TRBJ1-2, with D perhaps TRBD1 (5 bases). Germline-derived CDR1 and CDR2 are SGDLS and YYNGEE. CDR3 length: 13 amino acids. V was cut by 1 base and J by 4 bases, with 8 bases left in between. The CDR3 bases are TGTGCCAGCAGCGTATCGGGGGTCTATGGCTACACCTTC. Translation gives CASSVSGVYGYTF.

V gene TRBV12-3 or TRBV12-4 combines with J gene TRBJ2-5, with D unresolved. V was clipped by 1 base and J by 0 bases, with 12 bases between them. The CDR3 spans 16 residues. CDR3 bases: TGTGCCAGCAGTTTAGATGGGTCGGCTCACCAAGAGACCCAGTACTTC. Encoded protein: CASSLDGSAHQETQYF.

The gene calls are TRBV25-1 and TRBJ2-5, with TRBD2 matching 16 bases. Trimming cost V 1 base and J 1 base; bases outside gene matches: 3. The CDR3 sequence is 18 residues long. Germline V CDR1 and CDR2: MGHDK, SYGVNS. CDR3 sequence (DNA): TGTGCCAGCAGTGAATTAGGGACTAGCGGGGGGGGCCAAGAGACCCAGTACTTC. Translation: CASSELGTSGGGQETQYF.

The rearrangement uses TRBV2 and TRBJ1-4; D remains ambiguous. V lost 5 bases to trimming and J lost 0 bases, with 10 bases between them. Germline-derived CDR1 and CDR2 are SNHLY and FYNNEI. The CDR3 loop spans 15 amino acids. In DNA form, the CDR3 reads TGTGCCAGCAGTCTTGACACTTCAACTAATGAAAAACTGTTTTTT. It specifies CASSLDTSTNEKLFF. Variable domain in full (rest from reference TRBV2 and TRBJ1-4): EPEVTQTPSHQVTQMGQEVILRCVPISNHLYFYWYRQILGQKVEFLVSFYNNEISEKSEIFDDQFSVERPDGSNFTLKIRSTKLEDSAMYFCASSLDTSTNEKLFFGSGTQLSVL.